A selection of T cell receptor beta chains follows, all from one sample in a study of cytomegalovirus exposure and HLA in healthy donors. The method was immunoSEQ multiplex PCR; TCRdb's version includes in-frame clones alone and lacks a portion of them. Here the sample spans roughly 150,000 clones, 80% to 90% being singletons. What was sequenced was PBMCs. Receptors originate from a woman under 30 in good health and CMV-seronegative. CDR3s leave out the opening cysteine and the closing phenylalanine or tryptophan. Each record gives: V gene, J gene, CDR3 protein.

v_gene: TRBV28
j_gene: TRBJ1-3
CDR3aa: ASSPPDRVSGNTIY

v_gene: TRBV5-4
j_gene: TRBJ2-7
CDR3aa: ASSWGNYEQY

v_gene: TRBV9
j_gene: TRBJ2-7
CDR3aa: ASSAITGAEQY

v_gene: TRBV4-3
j_gene: TRBJ1-2
CDR3aa: ASSQETGYGYT

v_gene: TRBV19
j_gene: TRBJ1-6
CDR3aa: ASSTYRGGSPLH

v_gene: TRBV27
j_gene: TRBJ2-1
CDR3aa: ASSSMRAGRGDNEQF

v_gene: TRBV7-8
j_gene: TRBJ1-1
CDR3aa: ASSLSGTGATEAF

v_gene: TRBV5-1
j_gene: TRBJ1-3
CDR3aa: ASSFQGVTGNTIY

v_gene: TRBV6-5
j_gene: TRBJ2-7
CDR3aa: ASRAGNPPYEQY

v_gene: TRBV5-5
j_gene: TRBJ2-7
CDR3aa: ASSLVARTLYEQY

v_gene: TRBV19
j_gene: TRBJ2-7
CDR3aa: ASSVRTGGWYEQY

v_gene: TRBV5-1
j_gene: TRBJ1-2
CDR3aa: ASSLDSSPELYT

v_gene: TRBV14
j_gene: TRBJ2-1
CDR3aa: ASSQDRGEVRF

v_gene: TRBV5-8
j_gene: TRBJ2-4
CDR3aa: ASSQGTLSRGIQY

v_gene: TRBV2
j_gene: TRBJ2-3
CDR3aa: ASSEDGGTDTQY

v_gene: TRBV12-5
j_gene: TRBJ2-7
CDR3aa: ASGNGGTPSYEQY

v_gene: TRBV28
j_gene: TRBJ2-2
CDR3aa: ASRPRDSTGELF

v_gene: TRBV2
j_gene: TRBJ1-5
CDR3aa: AARRQGNQPQH

v_gene: TRBV4-1
j_gene: TRBJ1-2
CDR3aa: ASSLGGQGALGYGYT

v_gene: TRBV7-2
j_gene: TRBJ2-7
CDR3aa: ASSLDPGRQGSHEQY

v_gene: TRBV19
j_gene: TRBJ1-1
CDR3aa: ASSIDTGGDTEAF

v_gene: TRBV27
j_gene: TRBJ2-3
CDR3aa: ASSFRRTGDTQY

v_gene: TRBV4-1
j_gene: TRBJ2-5
CDR3aa: ASSQDQDRAQETQY

v_gene: TRBV6-5
j_gene: TRBJ2-5
CDR3aa: ASSVTGARETQY

v_gene: TRBV29-1
j_gene: TRBJ1-2
CDR3aa: SVESGNYGYT

v_gene: TRBV12-5
j_gene: TRBJ1-2
CDR3aa: ASGGDRTFYGYT

v_gene: TRBV7-6
j_gene: TRBJ2-7
CDR3aa: ASSLTRAYEQY

v_gene: TRBV28
j_gene: TRBJ2-1
CDR3aa: ASSLGDFWAF

v_gene: TRBV5-4
j_gene: TRBJ1-3
CDR3aa: ASSPEQGLPGNTIY

v_gene: TRBV19
j_gene: TRBJ1-5
CDR3aa: ASSHPPGSYNQPQH

v_gene: TRBV10-3
j_gene: TRBJ2-1
CDR3aa: ATRGGGGYNEQF

v_gene: TRBV6-6
j_gene: TRBJ1-5
CDR3aa: ASSFGQGAQPQH

v_gene: TRBV28
j_gene: TRBJ2-7
CDR3aa: ASSLVRDEQY

v_gene: TRBV9
j_gene: TRBJ2-5
CDR3aa: ASSADRGGRAETQY

v_gene: TRBV29-1
j_gene: TRBJ1-5
CDR3aa: SVGEVSNQPQH

v_gene: TRBV11-2
j_gene: TRBJ2-2
CDR3aa: ASSRLSDLTANTGELF

v_gene: TRBV19
j_gene: TRBJ2-7
CDR3aa: ASSGQIGSYEQY

v_gene: TRBV7-9
j_gene: TRBJ1-3
CDR3aa: ASSFAASGNTIY

v_gene: TRBV10-3
j_gene: TRBJ1-1
CDR3aa: ASSKDATGGEGTEAF

v_gene: TRBV27
j_gene: TRBJ1-6
CDR3aa: ASSLQQGANSPLH

v_gene: TRBV5-5
j_gene: TRBJ1-1
CDR3aa: ASSGEWAEAF

v_gene: TRBV7-2
j_gene: TRBJ1-2
CDR3aa: ASSLEGTDYGYT

v_gene: TRBV7-8
j_gene: TRBJ1-1
CDR3aa: ASSSAGGVETEAF

v_gene: TRBV7-6
j_gene: TRBJ2-1
CDR3aa: ASSTSGYNEQF

v_gene: TRBV4-1
j_gene: TRBJ1-4
CDR3aa: ASSQGGLAEKLF

v_gene: TRBV6-4
j_gene: TRBJ2-2
CDR3aa: ASSDTSGGWAGELF

v_gene: TRBV7-9
j_gene: TRBJ1-1
CDR3aa: ASSPTRELGTEAF

v_gene: TRBV9
j_gene: TRBJ2-2
CDR3aa: ASSQGMNTGELF